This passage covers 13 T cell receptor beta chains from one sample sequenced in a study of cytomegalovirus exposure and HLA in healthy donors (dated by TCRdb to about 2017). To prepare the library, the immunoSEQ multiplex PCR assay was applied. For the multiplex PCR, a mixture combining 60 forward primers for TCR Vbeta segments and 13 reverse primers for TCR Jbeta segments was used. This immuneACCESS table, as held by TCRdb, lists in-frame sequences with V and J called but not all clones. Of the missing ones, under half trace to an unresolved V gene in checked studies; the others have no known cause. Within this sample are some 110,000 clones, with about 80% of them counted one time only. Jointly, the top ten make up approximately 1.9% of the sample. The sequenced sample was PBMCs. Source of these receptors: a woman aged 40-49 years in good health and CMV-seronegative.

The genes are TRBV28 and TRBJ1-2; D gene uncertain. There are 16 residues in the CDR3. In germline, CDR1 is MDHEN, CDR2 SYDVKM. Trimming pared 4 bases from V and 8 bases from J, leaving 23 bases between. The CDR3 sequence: CASSSAYEGQRRGYTF. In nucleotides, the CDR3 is TGTGCCAGCAGTTCAGCCTACGAGGGCCAGCGTAGAGGCTACACCTTC.

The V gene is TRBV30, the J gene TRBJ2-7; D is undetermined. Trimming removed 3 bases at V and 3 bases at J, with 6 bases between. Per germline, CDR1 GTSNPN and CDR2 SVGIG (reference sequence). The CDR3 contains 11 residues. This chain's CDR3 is CAWSLGYEQYF. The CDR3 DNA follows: TGTGCCTGGAGCCTAGGCTACGAGCAGTACTTC.

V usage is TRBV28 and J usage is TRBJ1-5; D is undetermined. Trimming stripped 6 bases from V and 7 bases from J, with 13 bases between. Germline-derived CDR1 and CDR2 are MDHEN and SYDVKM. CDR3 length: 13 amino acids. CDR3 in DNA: TGTGCCAGCAGGCCCGAGGGTCGGCAGCCCCAGCATTTT. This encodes CASRPEGRQPQHF.

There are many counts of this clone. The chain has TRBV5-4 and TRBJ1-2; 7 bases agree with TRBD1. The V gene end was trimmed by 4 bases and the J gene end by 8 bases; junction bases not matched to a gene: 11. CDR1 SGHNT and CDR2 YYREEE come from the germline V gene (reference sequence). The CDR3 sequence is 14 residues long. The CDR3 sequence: CASSRPSTGQGYTF. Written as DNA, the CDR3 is TGTGCCAGCAGCCGCCCTTCGACAGGGCAAGGCTACACCTTC.

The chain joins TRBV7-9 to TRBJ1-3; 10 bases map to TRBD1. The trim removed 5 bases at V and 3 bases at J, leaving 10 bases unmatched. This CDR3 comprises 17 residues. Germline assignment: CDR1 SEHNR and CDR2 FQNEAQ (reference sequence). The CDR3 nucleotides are TGTGCCAGCAGCCCCCCGGGACAGGGGCTCGGTGGAAACACCATATATTTT. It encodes CASSPPGQGLGGNTIYF.

The CDR3: CASNQIPGSDTQYF. DNA of the CDR3: TGTGCCAGCAATCAAATTCCAGGGTCAGATACGCAGTATTTT. The V call is TRBV6-5, the J call TRBJ2-3; D is perhaps TRBD1 (5 bases). The CDR3 extends over 14 amino acids. From germline, CDR1 is MNHEY and CDR2 SVGAGI. V was clipped by 7 bases and J by 4 bases, with 15 bases between them.

CDR3 sequence (DNA): TGTGCCAGTAGTATAGTAGGACAGAACTATGGCTACACCTTC. It specifies CASSIVGQNYGYTF. V and J are TRBV19 and TRBJ1-2, with TRBD1 as a possible D gene (6 bases). Trimming removed 1 base from V and 2 bases from J, with 8 bases in between. In germline, CDR1 is LNHDA, CDR2 SQIVND (reference sequence). The CDR3 covers 14 residues.

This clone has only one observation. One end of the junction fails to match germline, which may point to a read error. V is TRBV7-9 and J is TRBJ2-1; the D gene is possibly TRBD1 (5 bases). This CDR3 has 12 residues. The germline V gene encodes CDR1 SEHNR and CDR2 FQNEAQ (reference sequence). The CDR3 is CSSLTFRAEQFF. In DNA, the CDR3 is TGTTCCAGCCTTACGTTCAGGGCTGAGCAGTTCTTC.

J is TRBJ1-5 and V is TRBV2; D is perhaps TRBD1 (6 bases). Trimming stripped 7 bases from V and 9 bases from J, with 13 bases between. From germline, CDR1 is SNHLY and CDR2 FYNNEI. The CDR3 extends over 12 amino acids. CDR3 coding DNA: TGTGCCAGCAAGTTCGAGACAGGGCCCCAGCATTTT. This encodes CASKFETGPQHF. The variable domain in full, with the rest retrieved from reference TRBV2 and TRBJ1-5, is EPEVTQTPSHQVTQMGQEVILRCVPISNHLYFYWYRQILGQKVEFLVSFYNNEISEKSEIFDDQFSVERPDGSNFTLKIRSTKLEDSAMYFCASKFETGPQHFGDGTRLSIL.

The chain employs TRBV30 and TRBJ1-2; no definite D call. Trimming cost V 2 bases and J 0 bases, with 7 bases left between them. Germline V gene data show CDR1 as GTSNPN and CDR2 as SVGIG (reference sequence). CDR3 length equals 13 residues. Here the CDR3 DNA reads TGTGCCTGGAGTCTGGCGGCTAACTATGGCTACACCTTC. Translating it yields CAWSLAANYGYTF.

The CDR3 sequence: CASSFGGGSYNEQFF. The DNA for the CDR3 is TGTGCCAGCAGCTTCGGGGGGGGCTCCTACAATGAGCAGTTCTTC. The V and J genes are TRBV5-6 and TRBJ2-1, with 8 bases lining up with TRBD2. The germline V gene encodes CDR1 SGHDT and CDR2 YYEEEE. The V and J ends lost 2 bases and 0 bases, in that order; junction bases with no gene match: 1. The CDR3 sequence is 15 residues long.

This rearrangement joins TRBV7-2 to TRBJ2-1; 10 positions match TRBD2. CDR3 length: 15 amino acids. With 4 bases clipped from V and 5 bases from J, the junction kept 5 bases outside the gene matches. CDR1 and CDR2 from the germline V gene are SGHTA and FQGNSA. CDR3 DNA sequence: TGTGCCAGCAGCTCGGGACTAGCGCGCGACAATGAGCAGTTCTTC. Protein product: CASSSGLARDNEQFF.

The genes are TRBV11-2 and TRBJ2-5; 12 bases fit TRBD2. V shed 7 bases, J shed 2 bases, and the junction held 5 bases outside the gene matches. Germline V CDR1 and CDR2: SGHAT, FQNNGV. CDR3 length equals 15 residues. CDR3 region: CASTSGLAGQETQYF. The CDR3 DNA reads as TGTGCCAGCACCTCAGGACTAGCGGGGCAAGAGACCCAGTACTTC. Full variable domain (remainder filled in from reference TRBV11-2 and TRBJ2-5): EAGVAQSPRYKIIEKRQSVAFWCNPISGHATLYWYQQILGQGPKLLIQFQNNGVVDDSQLPKDRFSAERLKGVDSTLKIQPAKLEDSAVYLCASTSGLAGQETQYFGPGTRLLVL.